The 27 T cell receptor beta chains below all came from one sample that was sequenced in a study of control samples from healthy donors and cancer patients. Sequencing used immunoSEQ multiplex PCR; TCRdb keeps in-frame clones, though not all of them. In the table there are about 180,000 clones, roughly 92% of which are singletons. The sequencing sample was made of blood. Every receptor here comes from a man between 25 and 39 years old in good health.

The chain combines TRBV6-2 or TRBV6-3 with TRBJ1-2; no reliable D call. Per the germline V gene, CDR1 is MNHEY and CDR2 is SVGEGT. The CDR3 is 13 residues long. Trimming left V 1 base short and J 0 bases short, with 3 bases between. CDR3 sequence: CASSYLSNYGYTF. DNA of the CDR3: TGTGCCAGCAGTTACTTGTCTAACTATGGCTACACCTTC.

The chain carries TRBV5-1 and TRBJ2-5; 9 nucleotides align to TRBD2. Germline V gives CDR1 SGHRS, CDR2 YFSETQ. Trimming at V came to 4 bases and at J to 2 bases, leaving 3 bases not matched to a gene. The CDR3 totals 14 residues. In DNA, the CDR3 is TGCGCCAGCAGCGCCAGCGGGGGGCAAGAGACCCAGTACTTC. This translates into CASSASGGQETQYF.

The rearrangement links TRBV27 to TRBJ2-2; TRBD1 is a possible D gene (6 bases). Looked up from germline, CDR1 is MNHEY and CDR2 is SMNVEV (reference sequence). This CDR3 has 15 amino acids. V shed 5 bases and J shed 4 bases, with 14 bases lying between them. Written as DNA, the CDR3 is TGTGCCAGCAGTCCGATGCACAGGGCCACCGGGGAGCTGTTTTTT. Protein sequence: CASSPMHRATGELFF.

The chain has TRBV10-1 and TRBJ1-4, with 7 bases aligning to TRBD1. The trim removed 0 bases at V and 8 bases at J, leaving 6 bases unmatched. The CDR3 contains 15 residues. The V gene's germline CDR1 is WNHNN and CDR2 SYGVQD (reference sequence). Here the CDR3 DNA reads TGCGCCAGCAGTGAGTCGAGGGGGCTTCGGGAAAAACTGTTTTTT. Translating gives CASSESRGLREKLFF.

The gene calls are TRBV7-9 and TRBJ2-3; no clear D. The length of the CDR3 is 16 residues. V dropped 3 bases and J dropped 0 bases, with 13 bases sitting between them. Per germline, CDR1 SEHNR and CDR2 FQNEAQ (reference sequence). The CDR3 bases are TGTGCCAGCAGCTTTGACAAGTCGACTAGCACAGATACGCAGTATTTT. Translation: CASSFDKSTSTDTQYF.

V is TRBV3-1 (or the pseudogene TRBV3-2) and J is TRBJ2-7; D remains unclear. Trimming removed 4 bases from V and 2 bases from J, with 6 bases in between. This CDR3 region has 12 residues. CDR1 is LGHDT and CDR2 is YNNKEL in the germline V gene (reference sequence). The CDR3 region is CASSLRAYEQYF. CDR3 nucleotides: TGTGCCAGCAGCCTTAGGGCCTACGAGCAGTACTTC.

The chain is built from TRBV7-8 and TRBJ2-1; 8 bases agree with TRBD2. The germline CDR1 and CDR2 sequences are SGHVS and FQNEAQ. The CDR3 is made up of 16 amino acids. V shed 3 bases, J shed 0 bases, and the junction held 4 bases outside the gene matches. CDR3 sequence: CASSFAGGSSYNEQFF. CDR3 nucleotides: TGTGCCAGCAGCTTTGCGGGGGGTAGCTCCTACAATGAGCAGTTCTTC.

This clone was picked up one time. CDR3 bases: TGTGCCAGCAGCCAAGTTTACAACGCCTATGAAAAACTGTTTTTT. It is translated as CASSQVYNAYEKLFF. V and J are TRBV16 and TRBJ1-4; D is unresolved. Per the germline V gene, CDR1 is KGHSY and CDR2 is FQNENV. CDR3 length: 15 amino acids. Trimming left V 2 bases short and J 6 bases short, with 13 bases between.

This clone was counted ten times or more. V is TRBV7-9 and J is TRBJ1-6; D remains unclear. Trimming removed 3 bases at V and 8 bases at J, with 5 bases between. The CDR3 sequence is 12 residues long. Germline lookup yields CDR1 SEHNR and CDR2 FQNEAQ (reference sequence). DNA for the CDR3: TGTGCCAGCAGCTTGCAGGATTCACCCCTCCACTTT. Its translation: CASSLQDSPLHF.

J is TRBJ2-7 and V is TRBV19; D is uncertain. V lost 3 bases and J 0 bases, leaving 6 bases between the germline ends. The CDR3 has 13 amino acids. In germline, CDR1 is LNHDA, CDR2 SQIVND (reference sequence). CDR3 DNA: TGTGCCAGTAGTATCGGCCACTCCTACGAGCAGTACTTC. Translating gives CASSIGHSYEQYF. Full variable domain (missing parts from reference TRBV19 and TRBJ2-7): DGGITQSPKYLFRKEGQNVTLSCEQNLNHDAMYWYRQDPGQGLRLIYYSQIVNDFQKGDIAEGYSVSREKKESFPLTVTSAQKNPTAFYLCASSIGHSYEQYFGPGTRLTVT.

The CDR3 sequence is CASSPPGGLGPSYEQYF. Written as DNA, the CDR3 is TGTGCCAGCTCACCACCGGGTGGATTAGGGCCCTCCTACGAGCAGTACTTC. The rearrangement uses TRBV18 and TRBJ2-7; D gene ambiguous. The V gene lost 0 bases and the J gene lost 0 bases, with 15 bases spanning the gap. This CDR3 spans 17 amino acids. The germline CDR1 and CDR2 sequences are KGHSH and LQKENI.

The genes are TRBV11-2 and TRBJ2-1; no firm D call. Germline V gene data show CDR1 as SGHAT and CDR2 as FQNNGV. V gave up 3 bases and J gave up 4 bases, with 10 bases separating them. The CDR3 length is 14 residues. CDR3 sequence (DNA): TGTGCCAGCAGCTTGATAGCTAGGTACAATGAGCAGTTCTTC. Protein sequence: CASSLIARYNEQFF.

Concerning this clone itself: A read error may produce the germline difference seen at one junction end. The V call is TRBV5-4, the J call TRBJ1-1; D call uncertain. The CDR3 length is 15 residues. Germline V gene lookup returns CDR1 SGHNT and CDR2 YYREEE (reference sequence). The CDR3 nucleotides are TGTGCCGGCAGCCCAGAGGCCGGGTTGAACACTGAAGCTTTCTTT. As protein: CAGSPEAGLNTEAFF.

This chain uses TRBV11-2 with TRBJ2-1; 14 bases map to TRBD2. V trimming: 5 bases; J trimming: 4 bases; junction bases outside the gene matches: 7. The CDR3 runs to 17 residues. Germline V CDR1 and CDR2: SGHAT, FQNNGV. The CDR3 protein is CASSPTGTSGSYNEQFF. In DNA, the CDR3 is TGTGCCAGCAGCCCAACCGGGACTAGCGGGAGTTACAATGAGCAGTTCTTC.

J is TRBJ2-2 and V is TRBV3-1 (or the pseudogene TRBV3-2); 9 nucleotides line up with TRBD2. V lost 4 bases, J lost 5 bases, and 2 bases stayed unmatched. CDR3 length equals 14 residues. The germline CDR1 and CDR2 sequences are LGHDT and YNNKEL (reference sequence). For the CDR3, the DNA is TGTGCCAGCAGCCGGGCGGGAGGGACCGGGGAGCTGTTTTTT. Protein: CASSRAGGTGELFF.

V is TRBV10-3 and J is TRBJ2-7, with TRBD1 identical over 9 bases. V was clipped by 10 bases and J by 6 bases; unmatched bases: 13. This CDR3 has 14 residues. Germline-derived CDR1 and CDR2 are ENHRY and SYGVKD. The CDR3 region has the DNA TGTGCCACCTATCCGGGACAGGGCATGTTCGAGCAGTACTTC. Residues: CATYPGQGMFEQYF.

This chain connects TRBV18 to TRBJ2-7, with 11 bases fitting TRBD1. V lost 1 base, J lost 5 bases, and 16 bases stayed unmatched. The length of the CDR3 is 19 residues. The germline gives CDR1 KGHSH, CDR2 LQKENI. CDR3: CASSPLRQTRDRGNHEQYF. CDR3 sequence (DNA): TGTGCCAGCTCACCACTTCGTCAGACCCGGGACAGGGGGAACCACGAGCAGTACTTC.

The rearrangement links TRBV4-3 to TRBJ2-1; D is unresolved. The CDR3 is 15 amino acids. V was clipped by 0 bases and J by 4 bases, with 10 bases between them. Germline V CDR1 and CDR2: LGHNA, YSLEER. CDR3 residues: CASSQETFSYNEQFF. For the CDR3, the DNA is TGCGCCAGCAGCCAAGAAACCTTCAGTTACAATGAGCAGTTCTTC.

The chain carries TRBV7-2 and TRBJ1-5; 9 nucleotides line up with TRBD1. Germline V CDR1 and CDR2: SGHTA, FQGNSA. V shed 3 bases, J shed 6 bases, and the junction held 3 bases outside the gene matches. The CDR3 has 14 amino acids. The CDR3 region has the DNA TGTGCCAGCAGCTTGGGACAGGGTGCTCAGCCCCAGCATTTT. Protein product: CASSLGQGAQPQHF.

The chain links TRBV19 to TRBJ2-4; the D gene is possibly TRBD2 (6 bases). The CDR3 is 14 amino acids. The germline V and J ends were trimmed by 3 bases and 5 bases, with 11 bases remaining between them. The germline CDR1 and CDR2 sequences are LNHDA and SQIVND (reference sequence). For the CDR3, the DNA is TGTGCCAGTAGTATCGGGGGTGGGGAAAACATTCAGTACTTC. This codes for CASSIGGGENIQYF.

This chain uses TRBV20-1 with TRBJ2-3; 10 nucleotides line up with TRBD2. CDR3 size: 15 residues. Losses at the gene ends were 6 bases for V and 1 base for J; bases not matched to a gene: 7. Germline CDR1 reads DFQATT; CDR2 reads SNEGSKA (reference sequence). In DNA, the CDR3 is TGCAGTGCCAGTCTAGCGGGAGACGGCACAGATACGCAGTATTTT. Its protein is CSASLAGDGTDTQYF.

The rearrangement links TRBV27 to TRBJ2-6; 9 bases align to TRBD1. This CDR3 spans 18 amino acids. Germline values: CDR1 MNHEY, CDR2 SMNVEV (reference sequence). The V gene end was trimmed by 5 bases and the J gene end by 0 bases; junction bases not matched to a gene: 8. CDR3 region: CASSPRQGGLSGANVLTF. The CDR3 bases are TGTGCCAGCAGTCCCCGACAGGGGGGCCTCTCTGGGGCCAACGTCCTGACTTTC.

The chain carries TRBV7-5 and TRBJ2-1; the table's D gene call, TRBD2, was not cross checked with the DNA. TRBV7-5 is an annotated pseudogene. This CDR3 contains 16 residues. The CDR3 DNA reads TGTGTCAGAAGCTTGGACGGACTAGCTGGCTACAATGAGCAGTTCTTC. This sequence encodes CVRSLDGLAGYNEQFF.

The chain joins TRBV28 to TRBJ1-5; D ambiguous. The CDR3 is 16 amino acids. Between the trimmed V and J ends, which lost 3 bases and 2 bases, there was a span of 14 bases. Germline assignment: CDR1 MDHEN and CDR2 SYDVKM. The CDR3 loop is CASSFWQVGGNQPQHF. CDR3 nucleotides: TGTGCCAGCAGTTTCTGGCAGGTGGGAGGCAATCAGCCCCAGCATTTT.

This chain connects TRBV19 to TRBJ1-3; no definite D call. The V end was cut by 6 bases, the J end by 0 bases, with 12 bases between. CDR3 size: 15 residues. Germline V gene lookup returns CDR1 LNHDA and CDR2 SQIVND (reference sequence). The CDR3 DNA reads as TGTGCCAGTAGCATTGGTGGTCCCTCTGGAAACACCATATATTTT. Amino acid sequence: CASSIGGPSGNTIYF.

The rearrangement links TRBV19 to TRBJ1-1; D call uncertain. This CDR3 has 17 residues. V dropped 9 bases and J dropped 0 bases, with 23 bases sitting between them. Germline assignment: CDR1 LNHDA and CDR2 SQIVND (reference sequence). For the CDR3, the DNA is TGTGCCAGCTCCGGCGGAGGGATGTCGATCATGAACACTGAAGCTTTCTTT. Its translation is CASSGGGMSIMNTEAFF.

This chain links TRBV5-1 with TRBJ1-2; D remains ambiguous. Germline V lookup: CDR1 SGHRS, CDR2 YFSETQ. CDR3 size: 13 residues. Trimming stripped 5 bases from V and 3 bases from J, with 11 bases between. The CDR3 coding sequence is TGCGCCAGCAGTACGGGTGGGGACTATGGCTACACCTTC. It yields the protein CASSTGGDYGYTF. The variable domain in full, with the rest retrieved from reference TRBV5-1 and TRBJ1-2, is KAGVTQTPRYLIKTRGQQVTLSCSPISGHRSVSWYQQTPGQGLQFLFEYFSETQRNKGNFPGRFSGRQFSNSRSEMNVSTLELGDSALYLCASSTGGDYGYTFGSGTRLTVV.